These T cell receptor beta chains were read from a single sample in a study of CD8 T cells in Susac syndrome. From the immunoSEQ multiplex PCR reads, TCRdb called clonotypes with MiXCR, one entry per CDR3 protein. The repertoire holds 150,000 to 200,000 distinct CDR3 sequences, with about 93% as singletons. The sequenced material came from CD4+ T cells from PBMCs. The source is a human donor with multiple sclerosis. CDR3s include the opening cysteine and the closing phenylalanine or tryptophan. D genes are given only for firm matches. The size field is filled for only some rows; it gives once, few, many or a size class.

abundance	v_gene	d_gene	j_gene	CDR3aa	CDR3nt
.	TRBV5-1	.	TRBJ1-1	CASSLGPRNTEAFF	TGCGCCAGCAGCTTGGGACCGAGGAACACTGAAGCTTTCTTT
.	TRBV27	TRBD1	TRBJ2-2	CASSISPDRVNGELFF	TGTGCCAGCAGTATATCCCCGGACAGGGTGAACGGGGAGCTGTTTTTT
.	TRBV5-1	.	TRBJ1-1	CASSLGENSEAFF	TGCGCCAGCAGCTTGGGGGAAAACTCTGAAGCTTTCTTT
.	TRBV7-8	TRBD1	TRBJ2-1	CASRLTGGPPKWQFF	TGTGCCAGCAGGTTGACAGGGGGCCCCCCCAAATGGCAGTTCTTC
.	TRBV6-1	TRBD2	TRBJ2-4	CASHGGDIDKNIQYF	TGTGCCAGCCATGGGGGGGATATTGACAAAAACATTCAGTACTTC
.	TRBV20-1	TRBD2	TRBJ2-7	CSARSPPAGGRYEQYF	TGCAGTGCTAGGAGCCCCCCAGCGGGGGGGCGCTACGAGCAGTACTTC
.	TRBV6-1	.	TRBJ1-1	CASSRLPGGGGNTEAFF	TGTGCCAGCAGTCGACTCCCCGGGGGCGGGGGGAACACTGAAGCTTTCTTT
.	TRBV19	.	TRBJ2-1	CASKRGSGAEQFF	TGTGCCAGTAAAAGGGGTAGTGGGGCTGAGCAGTTCTTC
.	TRBV5-6	.	TRBJ2-7	CASSSLGPSYEQYF	TGTGCCAGCAGCTCACTGGGGCCCTCCTACGAGCAGTACTTC
.	TRBV5-1	.	TRBJ2-2	CASSPPWRTGELFF	TGCGCCAGCAGCCCGCCCTGGAGAACCGGGGAGCTGTTTTTT
.	TRBV7-2	TRBD1	TRBJ2-7	CASSLAGGRNEQYF	TGTGCCAGCAGCTTGGCAGGGGGCCGAAACGAGCAGTACTTC
once	TRBV6-1	.	TRBJ2-2	CASSERVSLGAGELFF	TGTGCCAGCAGTGAAAGGGTTTCCTTGGGCGCCGGGGAGCTGTTTTTT
.	TRBV18	.	TRBJ1-2	CASSPGSRGDYGYTF	TGTGCCAGCTCTCCCGGATCGAGGGGAGACTATGGCTACACCTTC
.	TRBV12-3/TRBV12-4	.	TRBJ2-1	CASRLTWSSYNEQFF	TGTGCCAGCAGGCTCACCTGGAGCTCCTACAATGAGCAGTTCTTC
.	TRBV30	.	TRBJ2-7	CAWSNLYEQYF	TGTGCCTGGAGCAATCTCTACGAGCAGTACTTC
.	TRBV5-1	.	TRBJ2-1	CASSWSVRAYNEQFF	TGCGCCAGCAGCTGGTCGGTTAGGGCCTACAATGAGCAGTTCTTC
few	TRBV7-9	.	TRBJ2-1	CASSLGGEQFF	TGTGCCAGTTCCTTGGGGGGTGAGCAGTTCTTC
.	TRBV7-9	.	TRBJ1-2	CASSFRDGYGYTF	TGTGCCAGCAGCTTTCGGGACGGCTATGGCTACACCTTC
.	TRBV9	TRBD2	TRBJ2-1	CASSVAFEGGPNEQFF	TGTGCCAGCAGCGTAGCTTTTGAGGGAGGGCCGAATGAGCAGTTCTTC
.	TRBV20-1	.	TRBJ1-5	CSANTGLGNQPQHF	TGCAGTGCAAACACGGGCCTTGGCAATCAGCCCCAGCATTTT
.	TRBV2	TRBD1	TRBJ1-2	CASSERQGNAGYTF	TGTGCCAGCAGTGAGAGACAGGGGAACGCTGGCTACACCTTC
.	TRBV5-1	.	TRBJ2-7	CASSFGGGSYEQYF	TGCGCCAGCAGCTTTGGTGGGGGGTCCTACGAGCAGTACTTC
.	TRBV20-1	TRBD2	TRBJ2-2	CSASSGGAVGELFF	TGCAGTGCAAGCTCGGGGGGGGCCGTCGGGGAGCTGTTTTTT
.	TRBV28	.	TRBJ1-2	CASSPGYLYGYTF	TGTGCCAGCAGTCCGGGATACCTCTATGGCTACACCTTC
.	TRBV20-1	.	TRBJ1-1	CSARDVNTEAFF	TGCAGTGCTCGGGACGTGAACACTGAAGCTTTCTTT
.	TRBV12-3/TRBV12-4	.	TRBJ1-1	CASSPWVRALNTEAFF	TGTGCCAGCAGCCCCTGGGTACGGGCCCTGAACACTGAAGCTTTCTTT
few	TRBV3-1	TRBD2	TRBJ2-2	CASSLAGPGELFF	TGTGCCAGCAGTTTAGCGGGGCCCGGGGAGCTGTTTTTT
once	TRBV6-2/TRBV6-3	.	TRBJ2-1	CASSPRGEQFF	TGTGCCAGCAGCCCCCGGGGTGAGCAGTTCTTC
.	TRBV2	TRBD1	TRBJ1-2	CASSLGQGLNGYTF	TGTGCCAGCAGTCTCGGACAGGGGTTGAATGGCTACACCTTC
.	TRBV2	.	TRBJ2-7	CASRGAYEQYF	TGTGCCAGCAGGGGGGCCTACGAGCAGTACTTC
.	TRBV2	.	TRBJ2-3	CASSEGRGTDTQYF	TGTGCCAGCAGTGAGGGGCGGGGCACAGATACGCAGTATTTT
.	TRBV20-1	.	TRBJ2-1	CSASELGSSYNEQFF	TGCAGTGCTAGCGAACTAGGGAGCTCCTACAATGAGCAGTTCTTC
few	TRBV6-5	TRBD1	TRBJ2-6	CASSVQGWGANVLTF	TGTGCCAGCAGTGTACAGGGGTGGGGGGCCAACGTCCTGACTTTC
.	TRBV18	.	TRBJ1-1	CASSPNRANTEAFF	TGTGCCAGCTCACCCAATAGGGCGAACACTGAAGCTTTCTTT
.	TRBV29-1	.	TRBJ1-4	CSVEEKLFF	TGCAGCGTTGAAGAAAAACTGTTTTTT
.	TRBV12-3/TRBV12-4	TRBD2	TRBJ2-6	CASSETSGGSGANVLTF	TGTGCCAGCAGCGAGACTAGCGGGGGCTCTGGGGCCAACGTCCTGACTTTC
once	TRBV3-1	.	TRBJ1-2	CASSQGPLSDGYTF	TGTGCCAGCAGCCAAGGACCCCTTTCGGATGGCTACACCTTC
.	TRBV24-1	TRBD2	TRBJ2-1	CATSEPTSGGMNEQFF	TGTGCCACCAGTGAACCGACTAGCGGGGGTATGAATGAGCAGTTCTTC
.	TRBV20-1	.	TRBJ2-5	CSARRGADQETQYF	TGCAGTGCTCGGCGCGGGGCAGACCAAGAGACCCAGTACTTC
.	TRBV7-2	TRBD1	TRBJ1-2	CADVGGQGTGGYTF	TGTGCCGATGTCGGGGGACAGGGTACGGGAGGCTACACCTTC
.	TRBV7-9	TRBD1	TRBJ2-2	CASTILGQPNTGELFF	TGTGCCAGCACCATACTGGGACAGCCGAACACCGGGGAGCTGTTTTTT
.	TRBV3-1	.	TRBJ2-1	CASSQDQGRWNEQFF	TGTGCCAGCAGCCAAGATCAGGGCCGATGGAATGAGCAGTTCTTC
.	TRBV19	.	TRBJ2-3	CASSTQGFGTDTQYF	TGTGCCAGTAGTACACAGGGTTTTGGTACAGATACGCAGTATTTT